This TCR beta chain was documented in a study of cytomegalovirus exposure and HLA in healthy donors. The primer mix had 60 Vbeta and 13 Jbeta primers. Only in-frame clones appear in the TCRdb table, and some are missing; sequencing was by immunoSEQ multiplex PCR. The sample includes roughly 120,000 clones, around three quarters seen only once; the top ten take about 12%. Healthy people donating bone marrow made up the donors. The CDR3 spans 14 residues. Germline CDR1 is SGHRS and CDR2 is YFSETQ. The V end lost 5 bases, the J end lost 5 bases, and 17 bases lay between the germline ends. This sequence originates from a woman aged 55 to 70 in good health and CMV-seropositive. Sample: PBMCs. The V gene is TRBV5-1, the J gene TRBJ2-7; D perhaps matches TRBD2 (5 bases). CDR3 residues: CASRARLPRDEQYF. As DNA, the CDR3 is TGCGCCAGCAGGGCCAGACTCCCGAGGGACGAGCAGTACTTC.